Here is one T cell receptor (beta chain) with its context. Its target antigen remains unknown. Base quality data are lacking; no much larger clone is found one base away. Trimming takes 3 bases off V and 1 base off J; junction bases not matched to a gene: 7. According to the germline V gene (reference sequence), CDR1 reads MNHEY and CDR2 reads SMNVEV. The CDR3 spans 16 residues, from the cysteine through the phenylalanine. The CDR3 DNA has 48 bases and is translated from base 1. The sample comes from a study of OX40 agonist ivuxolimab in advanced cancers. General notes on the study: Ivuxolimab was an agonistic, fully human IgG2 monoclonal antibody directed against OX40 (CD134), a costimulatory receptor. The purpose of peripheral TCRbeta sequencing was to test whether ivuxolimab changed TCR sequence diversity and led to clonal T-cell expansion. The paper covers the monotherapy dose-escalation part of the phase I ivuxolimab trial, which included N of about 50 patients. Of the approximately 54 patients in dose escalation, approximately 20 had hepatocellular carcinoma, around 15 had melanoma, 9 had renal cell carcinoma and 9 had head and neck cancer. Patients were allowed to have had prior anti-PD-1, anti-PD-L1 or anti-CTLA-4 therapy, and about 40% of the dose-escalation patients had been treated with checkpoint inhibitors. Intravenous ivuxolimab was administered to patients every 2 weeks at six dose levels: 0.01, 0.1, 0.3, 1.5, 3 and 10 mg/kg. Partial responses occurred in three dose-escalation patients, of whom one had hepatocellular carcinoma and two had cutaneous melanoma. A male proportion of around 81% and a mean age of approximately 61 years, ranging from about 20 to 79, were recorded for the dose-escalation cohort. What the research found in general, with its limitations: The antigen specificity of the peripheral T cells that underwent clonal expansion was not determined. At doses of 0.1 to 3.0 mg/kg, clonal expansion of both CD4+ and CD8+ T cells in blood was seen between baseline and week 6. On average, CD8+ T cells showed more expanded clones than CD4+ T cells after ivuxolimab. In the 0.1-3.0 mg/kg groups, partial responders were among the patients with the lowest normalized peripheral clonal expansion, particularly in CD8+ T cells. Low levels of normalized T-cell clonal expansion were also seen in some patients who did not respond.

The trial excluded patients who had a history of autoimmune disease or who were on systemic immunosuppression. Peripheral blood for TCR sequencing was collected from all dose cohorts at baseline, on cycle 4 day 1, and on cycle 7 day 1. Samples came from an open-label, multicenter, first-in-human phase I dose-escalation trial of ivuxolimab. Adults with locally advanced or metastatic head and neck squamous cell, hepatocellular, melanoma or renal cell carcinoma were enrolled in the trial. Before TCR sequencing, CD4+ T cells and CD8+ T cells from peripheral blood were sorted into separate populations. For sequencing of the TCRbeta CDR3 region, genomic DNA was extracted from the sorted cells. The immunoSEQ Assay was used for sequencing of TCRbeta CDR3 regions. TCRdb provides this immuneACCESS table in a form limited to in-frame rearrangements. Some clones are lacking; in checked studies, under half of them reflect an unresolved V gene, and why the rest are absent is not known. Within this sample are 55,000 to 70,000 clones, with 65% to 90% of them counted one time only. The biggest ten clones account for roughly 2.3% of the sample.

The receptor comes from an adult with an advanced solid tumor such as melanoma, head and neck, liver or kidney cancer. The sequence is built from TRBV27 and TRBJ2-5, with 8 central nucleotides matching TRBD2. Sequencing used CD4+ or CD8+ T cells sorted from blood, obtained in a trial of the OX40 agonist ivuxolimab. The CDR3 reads CASSFLTSGRQETQYF. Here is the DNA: TGTGCCAGCAGTTTCCTAACTAGCGGTCGCCAAGAGACCCAGTACTTC.